The rows below give T cell receptor beta chains drawn from one sample of a study of blood T cells in healthy people across ages. TCRdb re-derived calls from the 5' RACE reads in MiXCR, one entry per CDR3 protein. The sample holds 750,000 to 950,000 distinct CDR3 sequences, 53% seen once. The sample consisted of blood. The receptors come from an elderly man in good health. The conserved cysteine and the conserved F or W are not part of the CDR3 here.

v_gene	j_gene	len	CDR3aa
TRBV7-2	TRBJ2-1	16	ASSHRGASGKIYNEQF
TRBV7-9	TRBJ2-7	12	ASSLGTRSYEQY
TRBV5-1	TRBJ2-1	13	ASSLEGRSLNEQF
TRBV20-1	TRBJ2-5	12	SADRDSIQETQY
TRBV7-9	TRBJ1-4	13	ASSHDRVTNEKLF
TRBV5-1	TRBJ2-1	12	ASSWQGVMDEQF
TRBV7-2	TRBJ1-5	17	ASSSLSGTGALGNQPQH
TRBV7-9	TRBJ1-2	12	ASSPDSTSYGYT
TRBV7-3	TRBJ2-1	11	ASSPDGSSQQF
TRBV21-1	-	14	ASSKISSGSSDEQY
TRBV29-1	TRBJ2-1	10	SAAELTGVQF
TRBV5-1	TRBJ2-7	14	ASSLALAGGPYEQY
TRBV3-1	TRBJ2-5	13	ASRDTSGRRETQY
TRBV10-3	TRBJ2-1	15	AISGASLSGSDNEQF
TRBV4-1	TRBJ1-1	13	ASSQEWRVETEAF
TRBV6-6	TRBJ2-4	13	ASSYSGLAGNIQY
TRBV4-2	TRBJ2-5	15	ASSPRTSGRAEETLY
TRBV10-3	TRBJ2-2	12	AIAASANTGELF
TRBV18	-	16	ASSPPRDQFPRSETQY
TRBV5-6	TRBJ1-2	14	ASSGGTTPRYYGYT
TRBV12-3/TRBV12-4	TRBJ1-5	14	ASSFLLDRANQPQH
TRBV28	TRBJ2-1	16	ASLSPLAGGHLPNEQF
TRBV15	TRBJ2-1	12	ATSRGDEYNEQF
TRBV29-1	TRBJ2-1	13	SVRTRDLQYNEQF
TRBV5-1	TRBJ1-4	14	ASSLEGDSTNEKLF
TRBV28	TRBJ2-5	14	ASRIAGGGAQETQY
TRBV20-1	TRBJ2-7	10	SASSRVDEQY
TRBV15	TRBJ2-7	14	ATSRNDRRVTYEQY